The clone carrying this T cell receptor beta chain was seen a handful of times. Antigen unknown. The data are from a study of blood T cells in healthy people across ages. General study points: When one million T cells were used, diversity estimates were thought to be underestimates.

The germline V gene has CDR1 DFQATT and CDR2 SNEGSKA (reference sequence). V was trimmed by 5 bases and J by 0 bases, leaving 22 bases between them. The CDR3 is made up of 17 amino acids. A second PCR, run for about 7 to 11 cycles, used a sample-barcoded 5' primer plus a J-beta primer mix. At least 2.5 million CDR3-containing paired-end reads were obtained per sample. TCRdb used MiXCR to reprocess the 5' RACE reads, holding one entry per CDR3 protein. The table shows more than 750,000 distinct CDR3 sequences, with about 27% occurring only once. These data also formed part of another study, on T cells of mothers and their children.

The origin of this receptor is a woman aged 40 to 50 in good health. The source material was blood. The chain employs TRBV20-1 and TRBJ1-2, with D possibly matching TRBD1 (6 bases). As DNA, the CDR3 is TGCAGTGCTTACGTCCCGGACAGCCCCTTAGCTAACTATGGCTACACCTTC. The encoded protein is CSAYVPDSPLANYGYTF.